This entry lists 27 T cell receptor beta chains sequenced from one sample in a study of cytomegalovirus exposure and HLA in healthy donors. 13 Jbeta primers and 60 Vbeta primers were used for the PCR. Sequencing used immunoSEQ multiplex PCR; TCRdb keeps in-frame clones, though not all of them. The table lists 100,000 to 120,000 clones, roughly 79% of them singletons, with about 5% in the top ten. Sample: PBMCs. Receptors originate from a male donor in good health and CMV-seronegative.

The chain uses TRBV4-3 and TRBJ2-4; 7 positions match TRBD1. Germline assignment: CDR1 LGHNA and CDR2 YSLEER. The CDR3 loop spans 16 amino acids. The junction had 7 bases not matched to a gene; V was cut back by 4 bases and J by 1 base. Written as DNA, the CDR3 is TGCGCCAGCAGCCCCTCCGGGACAGTGGCCAAAAACATTCAGTACTTC. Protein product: CASSPSGTVAKNIQYF.

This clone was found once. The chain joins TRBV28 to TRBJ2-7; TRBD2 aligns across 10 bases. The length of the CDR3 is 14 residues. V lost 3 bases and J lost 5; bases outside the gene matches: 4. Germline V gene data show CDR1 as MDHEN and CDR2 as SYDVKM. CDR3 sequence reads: CASSFGTSANEQYF. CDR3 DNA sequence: TGTGCCAGCAGTTTTGGGACTAGCGCAAACGAGCAGTACTTC.

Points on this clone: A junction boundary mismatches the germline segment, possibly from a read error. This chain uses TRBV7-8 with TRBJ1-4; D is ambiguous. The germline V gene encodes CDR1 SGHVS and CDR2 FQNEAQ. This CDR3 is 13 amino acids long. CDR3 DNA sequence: TGTGCCAGCAGCTCCCCCTCTAAGGAAAAACTGTTTTTT. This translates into CASSSPSKEKLFF. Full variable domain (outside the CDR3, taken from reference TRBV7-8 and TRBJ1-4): GAGVSQSPRYKVAKRGQDVALRCDPISGHVSLFWYQQALGQGPEFLTYFQNEAQLDKSGLPSDRFFAERPEGSVSTLKIQRTQQEDSAVYLCASSSPSKEKLFFGSGTQLSVL.

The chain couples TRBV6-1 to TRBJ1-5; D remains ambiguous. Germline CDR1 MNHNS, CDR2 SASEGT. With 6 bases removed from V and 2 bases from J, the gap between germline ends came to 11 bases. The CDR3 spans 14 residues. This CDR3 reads CASRNEGGNQPQHF. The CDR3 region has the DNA TGTGCCAGCAGGAATGAGGGAGGCAATCAGCCCCAGCATTTT.

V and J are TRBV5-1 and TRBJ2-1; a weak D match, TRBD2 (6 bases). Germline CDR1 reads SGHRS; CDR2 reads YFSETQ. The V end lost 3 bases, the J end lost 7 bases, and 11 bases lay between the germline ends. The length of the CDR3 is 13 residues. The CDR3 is CASSSGLINEQFF. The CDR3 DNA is TGCGCCAGCAGCTCGGGACTCATAAATGAGCAGTTCTTC. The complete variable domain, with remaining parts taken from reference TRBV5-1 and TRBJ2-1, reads KAGVTQTPRYLIKTRGQQVTLSCSPISGHRSVSWYQQTPGQGLQFLFEYFSETQRNKGNFPGRFSGRQFSNSRSEMNVSTLELGDSALYLCASSSGLINEQFFGPGTRLTVL.

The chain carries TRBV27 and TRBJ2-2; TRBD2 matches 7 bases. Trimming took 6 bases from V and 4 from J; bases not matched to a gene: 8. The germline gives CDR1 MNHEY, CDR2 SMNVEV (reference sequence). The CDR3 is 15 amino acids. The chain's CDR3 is CASRPQWEGTGELFF. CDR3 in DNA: TGTGCCAGCAGACCCCAGTGGGAGGGCACCGGGGAGCTGTTTTTT.

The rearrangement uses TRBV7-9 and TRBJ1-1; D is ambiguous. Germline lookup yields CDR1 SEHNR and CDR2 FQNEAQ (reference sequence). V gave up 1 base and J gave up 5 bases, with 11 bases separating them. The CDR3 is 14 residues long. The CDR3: CASSLGVTTTEAFF. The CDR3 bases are TGTGCCAGCAGCTTAGGGGTGACGACAACTGAAGCTTTCTTT.

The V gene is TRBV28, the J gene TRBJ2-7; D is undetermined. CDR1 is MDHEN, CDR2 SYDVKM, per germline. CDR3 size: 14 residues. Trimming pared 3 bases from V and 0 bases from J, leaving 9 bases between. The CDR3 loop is CASSFGRRSYEQYF. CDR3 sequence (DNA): TGTGCCAGCAGTTTTGGCAGGCGCTCCTACGAGCAGTACTTC.

The DNA for the CDR3 is TGTGCCAGCAGCTTAAAGCCCCCGGGAGGAGGCTACGAGCAGTACTTC. This encodes CASSLKPPGGGYEQYF. This chain links TRBV13 with TRBJ2-7, with TRBD2 matching 7 bases. V gave up 2 bases and J gave up 3 bases; unmatched junction bases: 10. The CDR3 has 16 residues. Germline V lookup: CDR1 PRHDT, CDR2 FYEKMQ (reference sequence).

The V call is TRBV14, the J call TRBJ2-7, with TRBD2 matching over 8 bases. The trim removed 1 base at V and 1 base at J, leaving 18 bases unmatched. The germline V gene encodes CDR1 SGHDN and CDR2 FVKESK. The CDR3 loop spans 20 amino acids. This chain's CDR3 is CASSQGVLAGGGYRSYEQYF. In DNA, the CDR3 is TGTGCCAGCAGCCAAGGGGTATTGGCGGGAGGTGGGTATAGATCCTACGAGCAGTACTTC.

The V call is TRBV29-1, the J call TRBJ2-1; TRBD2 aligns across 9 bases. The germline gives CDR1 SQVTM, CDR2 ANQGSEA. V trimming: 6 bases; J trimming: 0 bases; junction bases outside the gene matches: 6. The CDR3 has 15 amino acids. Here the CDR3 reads CSVHFSGSSYNEQFF. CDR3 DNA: TGCAGCGTACATTTTAGCGGGAGCTCCTACAATGAGCAGTTCTTC.

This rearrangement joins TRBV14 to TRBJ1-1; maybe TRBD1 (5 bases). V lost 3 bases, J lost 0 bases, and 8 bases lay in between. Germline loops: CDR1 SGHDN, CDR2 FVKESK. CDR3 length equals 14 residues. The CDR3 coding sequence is TGTGCCAGCAGCCACCTGACAGTGAACACTGAAGCTTTCTTT. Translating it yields CASSHLTVNTEAFF.

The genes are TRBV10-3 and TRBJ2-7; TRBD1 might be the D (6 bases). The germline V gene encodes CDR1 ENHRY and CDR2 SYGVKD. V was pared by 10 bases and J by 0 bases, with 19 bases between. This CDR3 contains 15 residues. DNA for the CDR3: TGTGCCAGCCAAACCACAGGGTCGGGCTCCTACGAGCAGTACTTC. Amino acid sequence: CASQTTGSGSYEQYF.

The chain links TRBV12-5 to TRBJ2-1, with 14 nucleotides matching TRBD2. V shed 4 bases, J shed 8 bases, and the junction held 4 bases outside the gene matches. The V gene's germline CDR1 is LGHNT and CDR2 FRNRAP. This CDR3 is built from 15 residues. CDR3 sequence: CASGSGTSGSDEQFF. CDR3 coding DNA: TGTGCTAGTGGTTCAGGGACTAGCGGGAGTGATGAGCAGTTCTTC.

The CDR3 DNA is TGTGCCAGCAGCCCAGACACAGGGGGCACCGGGGAGCTGTTTTTT. This encodes CASSPDTGGTGELFF. V gene TRBV9 combines with J gene TRBJ2-2; 8 bases line up with TRBD1. The CDR3 is 15 amino acids. Trimming removed 4 bases from V and 4 bases from J; junction bases left unmatched: 6. Germline loops: CDR1 SGDLS, CDR2 YYNGEE.

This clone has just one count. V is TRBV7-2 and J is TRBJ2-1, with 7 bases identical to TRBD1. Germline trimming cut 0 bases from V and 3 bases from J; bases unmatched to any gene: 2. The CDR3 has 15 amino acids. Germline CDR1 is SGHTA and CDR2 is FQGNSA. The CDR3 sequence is CASSLARGYYNEQFF. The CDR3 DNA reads TGTGCCAGCAGCTTAGCCAGGGGGTACTACAATGAGCAGTTCTTC. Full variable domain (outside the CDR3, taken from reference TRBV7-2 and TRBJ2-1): GAGVSQSPSNKVTEKGKDVELRCDPISGHTALYWYRQSLGQGLEFLIYFQGNSAPDKSGLPSDRFSAERTGGSVSTLTIQRTQQEDSAVYLCASSLARGYYNEQFFGPGTRLTVL.

As DNA, the CDR3 is TGTGCCACCAGCAGAGATCGGGTGCTACAGGGTTACGGCGGTGGAAAACTGTTTTTT. It codes for CATSRDRVLQGYGGGKLFF. The gene calls are TRBV15 and TRBJ1-4; D is possibly TRBD1 (6 bases). The CDR3 has 19 residues. V was clipped by 0 bases and J by 10 bases, with 27 bases between them. Germline V CDR1 and CDR2: LNHNV, YYDKDF (reference sequence).

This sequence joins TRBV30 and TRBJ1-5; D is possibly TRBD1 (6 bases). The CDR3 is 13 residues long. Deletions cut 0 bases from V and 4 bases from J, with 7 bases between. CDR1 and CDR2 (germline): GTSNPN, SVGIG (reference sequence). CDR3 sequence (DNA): TGTGCCTGGAGTGTCAGGGGTAATCAGCCCCAGCATTTT. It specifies CAWSVRGNQPQHF.

The CDR3, as DNA: TGTGCCAGCAGTCAGGCAGGGTCAGGACAGCCCCAGCATTTT. Amino acid sequence: CASSQAGSGQPQHF. This rearrangement joins TRBV25-1 to TRBJ1-5; D possibly corresponds to TRBD1 (5 bases). Germline loops: CDR1 MGHDK, CDR2 SYGVNS. The CDR3 contains 14 residues. Trimming left V 5 bases short and J 7 bases short, with 15 bases between.

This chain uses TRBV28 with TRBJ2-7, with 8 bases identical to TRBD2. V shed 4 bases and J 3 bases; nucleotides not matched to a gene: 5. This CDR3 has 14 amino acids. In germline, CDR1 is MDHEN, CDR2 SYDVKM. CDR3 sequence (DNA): TGTGCCAGCAGTTCCTCAGCGGGAGTCTACGAGCAGTACTTC. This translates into CASSSSAGVYEQYF.

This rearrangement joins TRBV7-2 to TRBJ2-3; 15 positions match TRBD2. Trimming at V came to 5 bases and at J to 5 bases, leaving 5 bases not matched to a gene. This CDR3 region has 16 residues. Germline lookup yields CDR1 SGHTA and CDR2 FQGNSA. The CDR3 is CASSQRTSGRVDTQYF. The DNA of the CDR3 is TGTGCCAGCAGCCAACGGACTAGCGGGAGGGTAGATACGCAGTATTTT.

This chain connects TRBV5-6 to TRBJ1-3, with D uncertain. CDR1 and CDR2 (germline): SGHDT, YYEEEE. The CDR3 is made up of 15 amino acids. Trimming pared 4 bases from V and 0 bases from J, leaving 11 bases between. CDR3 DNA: TGTGCCAGCAGCCTAGGTCCCAGCTCTGGAAACACCATATATTTT. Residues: CASSLGPSSGNTIYF.

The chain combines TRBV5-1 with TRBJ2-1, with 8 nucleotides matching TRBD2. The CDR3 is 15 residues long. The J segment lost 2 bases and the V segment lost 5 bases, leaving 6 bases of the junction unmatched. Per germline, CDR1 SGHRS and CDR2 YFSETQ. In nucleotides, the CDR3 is TGCGCCAGCAGAGTCGGGAGGGACACCTACAATGAGCAGTTCTTC. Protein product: CASRVGRDTYNEQFF.

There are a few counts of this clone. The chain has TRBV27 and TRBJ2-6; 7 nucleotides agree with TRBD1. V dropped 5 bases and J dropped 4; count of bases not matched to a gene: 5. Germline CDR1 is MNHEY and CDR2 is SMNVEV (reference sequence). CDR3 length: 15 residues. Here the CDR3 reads CASSATGLGANVLTF. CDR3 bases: TGTGCCAGCAGTGCGACAGGGTTGGGGGCCAACGTCCTGACTTTC.

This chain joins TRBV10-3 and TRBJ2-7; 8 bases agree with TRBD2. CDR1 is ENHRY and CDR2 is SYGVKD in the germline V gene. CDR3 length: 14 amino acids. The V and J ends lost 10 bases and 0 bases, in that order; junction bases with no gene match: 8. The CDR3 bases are TGTGCCAGCCAACCACTAGCGGACTCCTACGAGCAGTACTTC. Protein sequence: CASQPLADSYEQYF.

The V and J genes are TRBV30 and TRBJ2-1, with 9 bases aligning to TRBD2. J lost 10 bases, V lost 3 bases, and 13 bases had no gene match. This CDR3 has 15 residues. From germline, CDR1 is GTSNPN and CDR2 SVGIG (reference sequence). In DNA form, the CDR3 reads TGTGCCTGGAGCCCCGGGGTAGCGGGGGTGGGGGAGCAGTTCTTC. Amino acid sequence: CAWSPGVAGVGEQFF.

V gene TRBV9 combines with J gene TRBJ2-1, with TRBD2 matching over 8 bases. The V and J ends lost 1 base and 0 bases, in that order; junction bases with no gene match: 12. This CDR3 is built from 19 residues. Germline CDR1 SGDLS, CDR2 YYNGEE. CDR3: CASSVNNPSGLPSYNEQFF. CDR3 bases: TGTGCCAGCAGCGTAAATAATCCTAGCGGGCTCCCCTCCTACAATGAGCAGTTCTTC.